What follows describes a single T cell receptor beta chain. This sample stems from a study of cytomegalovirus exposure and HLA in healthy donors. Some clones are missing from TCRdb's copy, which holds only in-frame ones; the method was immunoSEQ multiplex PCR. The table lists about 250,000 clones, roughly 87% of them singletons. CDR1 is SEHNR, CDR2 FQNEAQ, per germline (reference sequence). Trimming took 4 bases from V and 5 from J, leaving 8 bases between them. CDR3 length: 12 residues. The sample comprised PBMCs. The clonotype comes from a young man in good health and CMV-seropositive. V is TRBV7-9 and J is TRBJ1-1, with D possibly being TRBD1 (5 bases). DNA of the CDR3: TGTGCCAGCAGCTGGGACGGGACTGAAGCTTTCTTT. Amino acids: CASSWDGTEAFF.